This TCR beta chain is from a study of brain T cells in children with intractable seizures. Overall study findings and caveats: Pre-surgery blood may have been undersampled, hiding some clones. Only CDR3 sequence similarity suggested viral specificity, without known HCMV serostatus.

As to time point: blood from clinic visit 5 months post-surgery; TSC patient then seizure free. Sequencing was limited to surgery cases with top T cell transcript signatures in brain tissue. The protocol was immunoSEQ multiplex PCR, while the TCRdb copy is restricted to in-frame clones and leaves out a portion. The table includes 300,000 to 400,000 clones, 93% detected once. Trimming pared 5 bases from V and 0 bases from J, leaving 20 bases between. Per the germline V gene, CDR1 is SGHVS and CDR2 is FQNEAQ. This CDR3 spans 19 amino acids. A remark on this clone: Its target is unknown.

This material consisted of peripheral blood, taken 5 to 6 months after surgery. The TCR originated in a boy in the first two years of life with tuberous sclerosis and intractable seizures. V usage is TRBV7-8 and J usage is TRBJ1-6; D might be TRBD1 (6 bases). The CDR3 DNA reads TGTGCCAGCAGCGTCAGGGGAGCGGGGAAAGTCTCCTATAATTCACCCCTCCACTTT. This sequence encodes CASSVRGAGKVSYNSPLHF.